These 14 T cell receptor beta chains share one sample of origin, sequenced in a study of shared clonotypes between healthy human individuals. The data were produced by immunoSEQ multiplex PCR, yet TCRdb's version contains in-frame clones alone and is incomplete. The table lists some 700,000 clones, 90% of them singletons, with 34% in the top ten. Sequenced material: memory CD8+ T cells from PBMCs. Subset of the sample: CD45RO+ cells pooled with CCR7-negative TemRA cells. Every receptor here comes from a man aged 18 to 29 in good health. Some clones in this sample may be carry-over from other donors' samples.

V and J are TRBV27 and TRBJ2-1; no firm D call. This CDR3 is built from 13 residues. V was cut by 6 bases and J by 7 bases, with 13 bases left in between. The germline V gene has CDR1 MNHEY and CDR2 SMNVEV (reference sequence). The CDR3 reads CASSLTAPNEQFF. Here the CDR3 DNA reads TGTGCCAGCAGCCTTACGGCTCCGAATGAGCAGTTCTTC.

The chain carries TRBV10-3 and TRBJ1-2; D is unclear. The CDR3 runs to 14 residues. Trimming removed 0 bases at V and 6 bases at J, with 11 bases between. The germline V gene encodes CDR1 ENHRY and CDR2 SYGVKD. This CDR3 is CAISESAGVDGYTF. The CDR3 DNA reads TGTGCCATCAGTGAGTCAGCGGGCGTCGATGGCTACACCTTC.

The J gene is TRBJ2-1, the V gene TRBV27; D not resolved. Per the germline V gene, CDR1 is MNHEY and CDR2 is SMNVEV (reference sequence). This CDR3 is built from 12 residues. V lost 2 bases and J lost 9, with 8 bases in between. The CDR3 nucleotides are TGTGCCAGCAGTTTACCGGGCAGTGAGCAGTTCTTC. This sequence encodes CASSLPGSEQFF.

The chain carries TRBV11-2 and TRBJ1-5; possibly TRBD1 for D (5 bases). V shed 1 base and J shed 10 bases, with 17 bases lying between them. The CDR3 length is 15 residues. Germline V CDR1 and CDR2: SGHAT, FQNNGV. CDR3 DNA: TGTGCCAGCAGCTTAGGTCCAGGGACCGGGCCACCCCAGCATTTT. Residues: CASSLGPGTGPPQHF.

This chain links TRBV30 with TRBJ1-3; D is unresolved. The V gene's germline CDR1 is GTSNPN and CDR2 SVGIG (reference sequence). V gave up 7 bases and J gave up 4 bases, with 14 bases separating them. CDR3 length: 13 amino acids. CDR3 bases: TGTGCCTCTTCCCGGGCACCCGGAAACACCATATATTTT. Translated: CASSRAPGNTIYF. Combining the CDR3 with reference TRBV30 and TRBJ1-3 gives the whole variable domain SQTIHQWPATLVQPVGSPLSLECTVEGTSNPNLYWYRQAAGRGLQLLFYSVGIGQISSEVPQNLSASRPQDRQFILSSKKLLLSDSGFYLCASSRAPGNTIYFGEGSWLTVV.

The chain has TRBV29-1 and TRBJ2-1, with D unclear. From germline, CDR1 is SQVTM and CDR2 ANQGSEA. This CDR3 has 13 amino acids. V was trimmed by 3 bases and J by 7 bases, leaving 13 bases between them. CDR3 in amino acids: CSVDPGRYNEQFF. CDR3 DNA sequence: TGCAGCGTTGACCCAGGCCGTTATAATGAGCAGTTCTTC.

The CDR3 loop is CASSDRLAGLIGEQFF. The DNA for the CDR3 is TGTGCCAGTAGTGATCGGCTAGCGGGATTAATTGGTGAGCAGTTCTTC. This chain links TRBV19 with TRBJ2-1; TRBD2 matches 9 bases. From germline, CDR1 is LNHDA and CDR2 SQIVND (reference sequence). The V segment lost 5 bases and the J segment 9 bases; nucleotides outside the gene matches: 14. The CDR3 has 16 residues.

This clone occurred a few times. The chain recombines TRBV27 with TRBJ1-2, with D maybe TRBD1 (5 bases). The CDR3 runs to 13 residues. Germline V gene sequence: CDR1 MNHEY, CDR2 SMNVEV (reference sequence). V lost 6 bases and J lost 1, with 9 bases in between. In DNA, the CDR3 is TGTGCCAGCAGCCAGGGAGTTAACTATGGCTACACCTTC. Protein product: CASSQGVNYGYTF.

The CDR3 DNA is TGTGCCAGCAGTTATTTGGGCGGGTCCCAAGAGACCCAGTACTTC. Its protein is CASSYLGGSQETQYF. The V call is TRBV6-5, the J call TRBJ2-5; D perhaps matches TRBD2 (5 bases). This CDR3 is 15 amino acids long. The V gene lost 3 bases and the J gene lost 1 base, with 12 bases spanning the gap. Per germline, CDR1 MNHEY and CDR2 SVGAGI.

The V and J genes are TRBV4-3 and TRBJ2-1; a weak D match, TRBD2 (5 bases). Trimming removed 1 base at V and 3 bases at J, with 10 bases between. Germline CDR1 and CDR2: LGHNA and YSLEER. The CDR3 covers 15 residues. CDR3 sequence: CASSQATTHYNEQFF. DNA of the CDR3: TGCGCCAGCAGCCAAGCGACTACCCACTACAATGAGCAGTTCTTC.

This chain joins TRBV27 and TRBJ2-1; D remains ambiguous. CDR3 size: 13 residues. The V gene lost 0 bases and the J gene lost 7 bases, with 7 bases spanning the gap. Germline CDR1 reads MNHEY; CDR2 reads SMNVEV (reference sequence). The CDR3 nucleotides read TGTGCCAGCAGTTTATCTGTCCTAAATGAGCAGTTCTTC. Amino acids: CASSLSVLNEQFF.

The rearrangement joins TRBV9 to TRBJ2-6; no clear D gene. Trimming shortened V by 4 bases and J by 4 bases, and 12 bases separated the two germline ends. Germline assignment: CDR1 SGDLS and CDR2 YYNGEE. The CDR3 is made up of 15 amino acids. CDR3 in amino acids: CASSSSLSGANVLTF. The DNA for the CDR3 is TGTGCCAGCAGCAGCAGCTTGAGCGGGGCCAACGTCCTGACTTTC.

The chain is built from TRBV18 and TRBJ2-4, with a tentative D call TRBD2 (5 bases). Germline loops: CDR1 KGHSH, CDR2 LQKENI. V lost 3 bases to trimming and J lost 8 bases, with 8 bases between them. This CDR3 spans 12 amino acids. The CDR3 here is CASSPNGDIQYF. For the CDR3, the DNA is TGTGCCAGCTCACCGAACGGGGACATTCAGTACTTC.

V usage is TRBV10-3 and J usage is TRBJ2-7; TRBD2 matches at 16 bases. V gave up 5 bases and J gave up 5 bases; unmatched junction bases: 6. Germline CDR1 is ENHRY and CDR2 is SYGVKD. The CDR3 contains 16 residues. The CDR3: CAISTPGLAGGDEQYF. The CDR3 coding sequence is TGTGCCATCAGTACCCCGGGACTAGCGGGAGGGGACGAGCAGTACTTC.